This T cell receptor beta chain comes out of a study of blood T cell repertoires in COVID-19. The ends lost 4 bases at V and 8 bases at J; junction bases unmatched: 5. The CDR3 is 13 amino acids. As handled by the study authors: It was from reference gene primer amplification that nucleated cell counts were estimated. Method: immunoSEQ multiplex PCR; TCRdb's copy keeps in-frame clones and lacks some. D and trimming come from the DNA, and the V and J calls and clone size come from that table. The table lists about 250,000 clones, approximately 85% of them singletons. The material sequenced was peripheral blood. The chain uses TRBV12-3 or TRBV12-4 and TRBJ1-2; 9 positions agree with TRBD1. The sequence derives from a woman aged 70-85 years with acute or convalescent COVID-19. The CDR3 coding sequence is TGTGCCAGCAGTTCGGGACAGGGAATAGGCTACACCTTC. Translation gives CASSSGQGIGYTF.